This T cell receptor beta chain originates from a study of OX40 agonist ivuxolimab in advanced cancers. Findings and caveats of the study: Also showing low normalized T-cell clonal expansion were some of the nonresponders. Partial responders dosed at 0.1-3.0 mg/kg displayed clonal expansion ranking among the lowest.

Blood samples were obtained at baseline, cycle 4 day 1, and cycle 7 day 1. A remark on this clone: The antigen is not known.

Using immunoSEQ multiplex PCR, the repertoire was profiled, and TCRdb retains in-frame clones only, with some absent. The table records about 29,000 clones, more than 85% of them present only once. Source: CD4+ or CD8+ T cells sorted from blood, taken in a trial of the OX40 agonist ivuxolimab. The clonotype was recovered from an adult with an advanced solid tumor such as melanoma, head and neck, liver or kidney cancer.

This CDR3 is CASSFQVGSYEQYF. CDR3 nucleotides: TGTGCCAGCAGTTTCCAGGTCGGGTCTTACGAGCAGTACTTC. The genes are TRBV6-5 and TRBJ2-7; no definite D call. V was pared by 4 bases and J by 4 bases, with 14 bases between. The CDR3 has 14 amino acids. The germline V gene has CDR1 MNHEY and CDR2 SVGAGI.